The rows below give T cell receptor beta chains drawn from one sample of a study of PD-L1 blockade in urothelial cancer. The table came from immunoSEQ multiplex PCR; TCRdb's copy has only in-frame clones and leaves some out. The sample holds tens of thousands of clones; over 75% are singletons and the top ten take around 3.4%. The source was PBMCs, collected around atezolizumab (anti-PD-L1) treatment. Every receptor here comes from a man between 65 and 80 years old with urothelial cancer. The CDR3 runs from the conserved cysteine through the conserved F or W. The D gene is left open where the match is weak. Not every row has a clone size; where given, it reads once, few, many or a size class.

TRBV6-1	TRBJ1-1	.	.	CASSDAGGTEAFF	TGTGCCAGCAGTGATGCAGGTGGGACTGAAGCTTTCTTT
TRBV9	TRBJ2-2	.	.	CASSVVGTGRSGELFF	TGTGCCAGCAGCGTAGTGGGAACAGGGAGATCCGGGGAGCTGTTTTTT
TRBV2	TRBJ1-2	medium-sized	.	CASSEGPEDYGYTF	TGTGCCAGCAGTGAAGGGCCCGAGGATTATGGCTACACCTTC
TRBV9	TRBJ1-1	.	.	CASSVQNTEAFF	TGTGCCAGCAGCGTACAGAACACTGAAGCTTTCTTT
TRBV4-3	TRBJ1-2	once	TRBD1	CASSPDRVGGYTF	TGCGCCAGCAGCCCGGACAGGGTCGGGGGCTACACCTTC
TRBV10-3	TRBJ1-1	.	TRBD1	CAISGGTAQEAFF	TGTGCCATCAGTGGAGGGACAGCCCAAGAAGCTTTCTTT
TRBV9	TRBJ1-5	.	.	CASSPDRRNQPQHF	TGTGCCAGCAGCCCAGACAGGCGTAATCAGCCCCAGCATTTT
TRBV7-2	TRBJ2-1	once	.	CASSLTFGGDNEQFF	TGTGCCAGCAGCTTAACATTTGGAGGGGACAATGAGCAGTTCTTC
TRBV7-2	TRBJ1-5	.	.	CASSLDVLEGRNNQPQHF	TGTGCCAGCAGCTTAGACGTTTTGGAGGGCAGGAACAATCAGCCCCAGCATTTT
TRBV7-6	TRBJ2-1	.	.	CASSFRTNNEQFF	TGTGCCAGCAGCTTCCGGACTAACAATGAGCAGTTCTTC
TRBV28	TRBJ2-7	.	TRBD2	CASRGLAGDFIGYEQYF	TGTGCCAGCAGGGGACTAGCGGGGGATTTTATAGGCTACGAGCAGTACTTC
TRBV10-3	TRBJ1-2	.	TRBD1	CAITVGTAYGYTF	TGTGCCATCACCGTCGGGACAGCTTATGGCTACACCTTC
TRBV28	TRBJ1-2	.	TRBD1	CASSEPPGQGNYGYTF	TGTGCCAGCAGTGAGCCTCCGGGACAGGGGAACTATGGCTACACCTTC
TRBV5-5	TRBJ1-1	once	.	CASRFSGNPNTEAFF	TGTGCCAGCAGGTTTTCCGGGAACCCGAACACTGAAGCTTTCTTT
TRBV5-1	TRBJ1-1	.	TRBD1	CASSLRQGENTEAFF	TGCGCCAGCAGCTTGAGACAGGGGGAAAACACTGAAGCTTTCTTT
TRBV19	TRBJ1-6	.	.	CASSIYQGNSPLHF	TGTGCCAGTAGTATATATCAGGGGAACTCACCCCTCCACTTT
TRBV19	TRBJ2-1	.	.	CASRVTGNSYNEQFF	TGTGCCAGTAGGGTTACAGGGAACTCCTACAATGAGCAGTTCTTC
TRBV30	TRBJ1-4	.	.	CAWQGGPSEKLFF	TGTGCCTGGCAGGGAGGCCCTAGCGAAAAACTGTTTTTT
TRBV19	TRBJ1-1	.	.	CASSQVMNTEAFF	TGTGCCAGTAGCCAGGTCATGAACACTGAAGCTTTCTTT
TRBV7-2	TRBJ2-3	.	TRBD2	CASSPGLAASTDTQYF	TGTGCCAGCAGCCCAGGACTAGCGGCCTCCACAGATACGCAGTATTTT
TRBV2	TRBJ2-7	few	TRBD1	CASSRDRGSYEQYF	TGTGCCAGCAGCAGGGACAGGGGTTCCTACGAGCAGTACTTC
TRBV5-5	TRBJ2-7	.	TRBD2	CASSKNGGEQYF	TGTGCCAGCAGCAAGAACGGGGGGGAGCAGTACTTC
TRBV7-2	TRBJ2-7	.	TRBD2	CASSLASGGTNYEQYF	TGTGCCAGCAGCTTAGCTAGCGGGGGGACCAACTACGAGCAGTACTTC
TRBV7-8	TRBJ1-1	.	.	CASSRRDTEAFF	TGTGCCAGCAGCCGGAGGGACACTGAAGCTTTCTTT
TRBV11-2	TRBJ1-1	.	.	CASSLNGGNTEAFF	TGTGCCAGCAGCTTAAACGGGGGGAACACTGAAGCTTTCTTT
TRBV2	TRBJ2-7	.	.	CASDRQTRSSYEQYF	TGTGCCAGCGACCGACAGACCCGGAGCTCCTACGAGCAGTACTTC
TRBV5-1	TRBJ2-1	.	.	CASSSDGFHGRIGNEQFF	TGCGCCAGCAGCTCAGACGGGTTTCACGGGAGAATTGGGAATGAGCAGTTCTTC
TRBV10-1	TRBJ2-5	.	.	CATPEAGIQETQYF	TGCGCCACCCCCGAGGCAGGGATCCAAGAGACCCAGTACTTC
TRBV18	TRBJ2-2	.	TRBD2	CASTALAGDTGELFF	TGTGCCAGCACCGCCCTAGCGGGGGACACCGGGGAGCTGTTTTTT
TRBV5-5	TRBJ1-1	.	TRBD1	CASSLLFQGAVEGTEAFF	TGTGCCAGCAGTCTGTTGTTCCAGGGGGCCGTTGAGGGCACTGAAGCTTTCTTT
TRBV4-2	TRBJ2-2	.	TRBD2	CASSPTGSGSGTGELFF	TGTGCCAGCAGCCCTACCGGGAGCGGGAGCGGTACCGGGGAGCTGTTTTTT
TRBV4-1	TRBJ2-2	.	TRBD1	CASSPRDRETGELFF	TGCGCCAGCAGCCCCCGGGACAGGGAAACCGGGGAGCTGTTTTTT
TRBV5-4	TRBJ2-7	.	.	CASSLGVAGLYEQYF	TGTGCCAGCAGCTTGGGGGTCGCGGGGCTCTACGAGCAGTACTTC
TRBV5-6	TRBJ1-4	.	.	CASKQGTNEKLFF	TGTGCCAGCAAACAGGGAACTAATGAAAAACTGTTTTTT
TRBV27	TRBJ1-1	.	TRBD1	CASRWTGGNTEAFF	TGTGCCAGCAGATGGACAGGGGGTAACACTGAAGCTTTCTTT
TRBV5-8	TRBJ2-3	.	TRBD2	CASSKGLAGGDTQYF	TGTGCCAGCAGCAAGGGACTAGCGGGTGGAGATACGCAGTATTTT
TRBV7-9	TRBJ1-6	.	TRBD1	CASSSRQGLGSPLHF	TGTGCCAGCAGCTCCCGACAGGGGTTGGGTTCACCCCTCCACTTT
TRBV13	TRBJ2-1	.	.	CASSPPLPTRGDNEQFF	TGTGCCAGCAGCCCCCCACTCCCGACCCGGGGAGACAATGAGCAGTTCTTC
TRBV15	TRBJ1-2	.	.	CATSRDQQDYGYTF	TGTGCCACCAGCAGAGATCAACAGGACTATGGCTACACCTTC
TRBV7-6	TRBJ2-2	once	.	CASSFASNTGELFF	TGTGCCAGCAGCTTCGCTAGCAACACCGGGGAGCTGTTTTTT
TRBV6-5	TRBJ2-7	.	.	CASSFYGEGEQYF	TGTGCCAGCAGTTTTTACGGGGAAGGCGAGCAGTACTTC
TRBV29-1	TRBJ2-3	.	.	CSVLGGSTDTQYF	TGCAGCGTTTTGGGGGGTAGCACAGATACGCAGTATTTT
TRBV7-6	TRBJ1-4	.	TRBD1	CASSPGRGREKLFF	TGTGCCAGCAGCCCCGGGAGGGGGCGTGAAAAACTGTTTTTT
TRBV4-1	TRBJ2-2	.	TRBD1	CASSQDPPGQTYTGELFF	TGCGCCAGCAGCCAAGATCCGCCGGGACAGACTTACACCGGGGAGCTGTTTTTT
TRBV11-2	TRBJ1-2	.	TRBD1	CASSLGGDSPYGYTF	TGTGCCAGCAGCTTAGGAGGGGACAGCCCCTATGGCTACACCTTC
TRBV5-1	TRBJ2-1	.	TRBD2	CASSLGLAGPFSYNEQFF	TGCGCCAGCAGCTTGGGACTAGCGGGCCCCTTCTCCTACAATGAGCAGTTCTTC
TRBV7-2	TRBJ2-5	.	TRBD1	CASSLAGTDQETQYF	TGTGCCAGCAGCTTAGCGGGGACAGACCAAGAGACCCAGTACTTC
TRBV5-6	TRBJ1-1	.	.	CASSLDEGDAFF	TGTGCCAGCAGCTTGGATGAGGGGGATGCTTTCTTT
TRBV28	TRBJ2-1	.	TRBD2	CASHLAGNNEQFF	TGTGCCAGCCACCTAGCGGGAAACAATGAGCAGTTCTTC
TRBV27	TRBJ2-2	.	TRBD2	CASSLALLAGGVTGELFF	TGTGCCAGCAGTCTAGCTCTGCTAGCGGGAGGGGTAACGGGGGAGCTGTTTTTT
TRBV18	TRBJ2-3	.	TRBD2	CASSTGTSSRGTDTQYF	TGTGCCAGCTCAACCGGGACTAGCTCAAGAGGGACAGATACGCAGTATTTT
TRBV5-1	TRBJ2-7	.	TRBD1	CASRDTGEGVYEQYF	TGCGCCAGCAGAGACACAGGGGAAGGGGTGTACGAGCAGTACTTC
TRBV29-1	TRBJ2-3	.	.	CSAAVGTDTQYF	TGCAGCGCCGCGGTGGGCACAGATACGCAGTATTTT
TRBV5-4	TRBJ2-1	.	.	CASSLPGAGASYNEQFF	TGTGCCAGCAGCTTGCCGGGGGCGGGAGCGTCCTACAATGAGCAGTTCTTC
TRBV2	TRBJ2-3	.	.	CASSDGGAGRTDTQYF	TGTGCCAGCAGCGACGGAGGGGCGGGAAGGACAGATACGCAGTATTTT